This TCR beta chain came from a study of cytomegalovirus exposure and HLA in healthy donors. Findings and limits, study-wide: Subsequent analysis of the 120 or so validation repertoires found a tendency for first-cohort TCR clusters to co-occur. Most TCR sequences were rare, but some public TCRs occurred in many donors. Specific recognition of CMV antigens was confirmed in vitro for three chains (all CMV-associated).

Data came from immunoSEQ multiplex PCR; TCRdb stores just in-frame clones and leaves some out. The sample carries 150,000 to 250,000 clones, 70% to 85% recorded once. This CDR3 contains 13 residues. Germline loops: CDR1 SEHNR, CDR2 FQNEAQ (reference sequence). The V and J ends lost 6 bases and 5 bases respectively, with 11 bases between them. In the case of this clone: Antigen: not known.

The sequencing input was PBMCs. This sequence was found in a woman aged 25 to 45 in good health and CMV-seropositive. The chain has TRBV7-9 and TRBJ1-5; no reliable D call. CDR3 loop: CASSKLGDQPQHF. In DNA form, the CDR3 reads TGTGCCAGCAGTAAACTCGGGGATCAGCCCCAGCATTTT.